This TCR beta chain was found in a study of blood T cells in healthy people across ages. Study information: With template switching, about one barcoded beta molecule was captured per two T cells.

This CDR3 is built from 13 residues. V shed 2 bases and J shed 7 bases, with 6 bases lying between them. The donors, aged roughly 6 to 100, were healthy Caucasians from Russia. Isolation per sample recovered at least 6 million PBMCs. Next came a second PCR, run for about 7 to 12 cycles, which used a sample-barcoded 5' primer along with a J-beta primer mix. Per sample, CDR3-containing paired-end reads numbered at least 2.5 million. TCRdb fed the 5' RACE reads into MiXCR, producing one record per CDR3 protein. In the table there are more than 1 million distinct CDR3 sequences, 45% of which are singletons.

What was sequenced was blood. This clonotype originated in an older woman in good health. V usage is TRBV12-3 or TRBV12-4 and J usage is TRBJ1-6; D is unclear. CDR3 in amino acids: CASSLPVNSPLHF. The CDR3 coding sequence is TGTGCCAGCAGTTTACCAGTCAATTCACCCCTCCACTTT.